Listed below are T cell receptor beta chains from one sample, sequenced in a study of shared clonotypes between healthy human individuals. TCRdb keeps only in-frame clones here, not all; method: immunoSEQ multiplex PCR. The sample lists millions of clones, more than 90% occurring once. Material: naive CD4+ T cells sorted from blood. Every receptor here comes from a young man in good health. The CDR3 runs from the conserved cysteine through the conserved F or W.

v_call	cdr3_length	j_call	cdr3_aa
TRBV10-3	13	TRBJ2-2	CAISEVEVGELFF
TRBV15	15	TRBJ1-5	CATSRDRYSNQPQHF
TRBV29-1	11	TRBJ2-7	CSYNRGLEQYF
TRBV11-2	11	TRBJ2-7	CASSRSPEQYF
TRBV19	17	TRBJ2-4	CASSPYGSRTPKNIQYF
TRBV7-9	14	TRBJ2-1	CASSRQGTGYEQFF
TRBV5-4	13	TRBJ2-5	CASSLGQQETQYF
TRBV28	11	TRBJ1-2	CASSSLYGYTF
TRBV28	15	TRBJ1-4	CASSSQQLVDEKLFF
TRBV5-1	16	TRBJ1-5	CASSPTSQGAGQPQHF
TRBV5-1	14	TRBJ2-3	CASSTGLSTDTQYF
TRBV14	15	TRBJ1-5	CASSGTGQPNQPQHF
TRBV11-3	12	TRBJ2-3	CASSSVPGTQYF
TRBV30	15	TRBJ2-7	CAWSSGLAGSYEQYF
TRBV6-1	14	TRBJ1-1	CASSPGTGYTEAFF
TRBV11-2	14	TRBJ2-1	CASSLGGPTREQFF
TRBV6-1	15	TRBJ1-3	CASSPTYNSGNTIYF
TRBV5-1	19	TRBJ2-6	CASSRGRAGRAAGANVLTF
TRBV2	16	TRBJ2-5	CASSEPRQRQQETQYF
TRBV5-6	15	TRBJ2-7	CASSPLGGQPYEQYF
TRBV6-1	14	TRBJ2-5	CASRPTGGGETQYF
TRBV5-4	13	TRBJ1-2	CASSPVENYGYTF
TRBV28	12	TRBJ2-7	CASNRVKVEQYF
TRBV5-1	15	TRBJ2-7	CASSLGAVGLYEQYF
TRBV13	14	TRBJ2-5	CASSPWTPPGTQYF
TRBV29-1	14	TRBJ2-7	CSVGLAGGTYEQYF
TRBV25-1	14	TRBJ1-4	CASSVGGSNEKLFF
TRBV7-7	20	TRBJ1-1	CASSLVGRGGTPRKNTEAFF
TRBV5-4	14	TRBJ2-3	CASSPARGGDTQYF
TRBV7-3	18	TRBJ2-3	CASSLTSGGIKSTDTQYF
TRBV21-1	10	TRBJ2-7	CASSKNEQYF
TRBV6-1	16	TRBJ2-3	CASSELYGGGADTQYF
TRBV4-1	18	TRBJ2-1	CASSQGLAGGLGRNEQFF
TRBV11-2	15	TRBJ1-3	CASSLQGATGNTIYF
TRBV30	12	TRBJ1-1	CAWRRGWTEAFF
TRBV7-2	19	TRBJ2-7	CASSLDGLAGGFGSYEQYF
TRBV5-6	13	TRBJ2-4	CASSSAQGNIQYF
TRBV28	14	TRBJ2-5	CASSQETGWETQYF
TRBV9	16	TRBJ1-3	CASSPRTVNSGNTIYF
TRBV7-2	14	TRBJ1-2	CASSLDTGGSGYTF
TRBV7-9	15	TRBJ1-5	CASSPQGDSNQPQHF
TRBV6-5	14	TRBJ1-4	CASSYQAGGEKLFF
TRBV5-1	12	TRBJ1-4	CASSQSDEKLFF
TRBV28	13	TRBJ1-2	CASKTGGASGYTF
TRBV27	14	TRBJ2-7	CASSPPGSSYEQYF
TRBV6-5	15	TRBJ1-5	CASMGTGGSNQPQHF
TRBV9	12	TRBJ1-1	CASSVPQGEAFF
TRBV20-1	10	TRBJ2-1	CSAEYNEQFF
TRBV2	15	TRBJ2-7	CASSPGPRGGYEQYF
TRBV27	16	TRBJ2-2	CASSLPSAGTTGELFF
TRBV6-1	14	TRBJ2-5	CASSRALDQETQYF
TRBV7-8	12	TRBJ2-1	CASSYRWYEQFF
TRBV19	15	TRBJ1-5	CASSRTVSSNQPQHF
TRBV18	15	TRBJ2-1	CASSPAPVSYNEQFF
TRBV5-1	14	TRBJ2-2	CASSLGGNTGELFF
TRBV11-2	17	TRBJ1-6	CASSRKTGQGSDSPLHF
TRBV4-3	15	TRBJ1-5	CASSQGVHSNQPQHF
TRBV10-3	16	TRBJ1-1	CAPNPGTAPLDTEAFF
TRBV5-1	14	TRBJ1-6	CASSLSGAESPLHF
TRBV20-1	11	TRBJ2-3	CSARPQGTQYF